This TCR beta chain stems from a study of prognosis after radiotherapy for stage I lung cancer. This clonotype was observed at least ten times. The germline V and J ends were trimmed by 1 base and 0 bases, with 15 bases remaining between them. Germline loops: CDR1 LGHDT, CDR2 YNNKEL (reference sequence). The CDR3 length is 18 residues. TCR beta CDR3 was amplified from genomic DNA by two-round multiplex PCR. TRBV and TRBJ genes each had their own specific primers in first-round PCR. TCRdb reprocessed the multiplex PCR reads via MiXCR and lists one record per CDR3 protein. The data show 13,000 to 15,000 distinct CDR3 sequences, with roughly a third seen just once and about 40% held by the top ten.

The clonotype was recovered from a donor over 45 with non-small cell lung cancer. V is TRBV3-1 and J is TRBJ1-4; D ambiguous. The sequenced sample was PBMCs, obtained before or after stereotactic body radiation therapy (not recorded which). The CDR3 sequence: CASSQVGKPIPTNEKLFF. CDR3 sequence (DNA): TGTGCCAGCAGCCAAGTGGGGAAACCGATCCCAACTAATGAAAAACTGTTTTTT.